This TCR beta chain originates from a study of Graves' ophthalmopathy and Graves' hyperthyroidism. Study-level results: In blood appeared most of the expanded thyroid clonotypes whose frequency exceeded 0.001.

This clonotype appeared many times. Its cognate antigen is unknown. Beta-chain TCR CDR3 regions were amplified from RNA transcripts. A first-round RT-PCR used HTBI primers, followed by a second-round multiplex PCR. TCRdb analysed the multiplex PCR reads with MiXCR anew, one entry per CDR3 protein. The table records over 150,000 distinct CDR3 sequences, approximately 38% of them present only once. Deletions cut 5 bases from V and 2 bases from J, with 10 bases between. The germline V gene has CDR1 SGHVS and CDR2 FQNEAQ. The CDR3 consists of 14 residues. Sequencing was carried out using peripheral blood. The TCR comes from a middle-aged woman with Graves' ophthalmopathy. The chain links TRBV7-8 to TRBJ1-5, with a possible D match to TRBD1 (5 bases). This CDR3 reads CASSQGGRNQPQHF. As DNA, the CDR3 is TGTGCCAGCAGCCAGGGAGGGCGCAATCAGCCCCAGCATTTT.